Presented here are 32 T cell receptor beta chains from one specimen sequenced in a study of monozygotic twins with inflammatory bowel disease (dated by TCRdb to about 2019). The library was prepared using 5' RACE. The data were produced on an Illumina HiSeq 2500. Following TCRdb reprocessing, every CDR3 protein sequence forms one entry, and DNA is not provided. This sample's table lists approximately 400,000 distinct CDR3 sequences. The top ten clones comprise less than 2.5% of the sample. The sequenced sample was blood. The receptors shown here come from a human donor with ulcerative colitis or Crohn's disease, or a healthy co-twin of an affected twin (not recorded which).

The chain carries TRBV24-1 and TRBJ1-1. From germline, CDR1 is KGHDR and CDR2 SFDVKD. The CDR3 runs to 14 residues. The CDR3 sequence: CATSDSEGNTEVFF.

This chain links TRBV20-1 with TRBJ2-3; TCRdb gives TRBD2 as the D gene, but with no DNA this cannot be confirmed. The germline V gene encodes CDR1 DFQATT and CDR2 SNEGSKA (reference sequence). CDR3 length equals 16 residues. The CDR3 sequence: CSARGVLAGSTDTQYF.

The chain recombines TRBV20-1 with TRBJ2-1. This CDR3 spans 15 amino acids. The germline V gene has CDR1 DFQATT and CDR2 SNEGSKA (reference sequence). The CDR3 protein is CSATPGNVPYNEQFF.

This rearrangement joins TRBV28 to TRBJ1-5; TCRdb returns TRBD1, unconfirmable since there is no DNA. Germline V gene lookup returns CDR1 MDHEN and CDR2 SYDVKM. The CDR3 is made up of 15 amino acids. The CDR3 spells CASRPGTAGNQPQHF.

The chain combines TRBV29-1 with TRBJ2-1; TCRdb's D call, TRBD2, is unchecked because there is no DNA. This CDR3 is built from 13 residues. Per the germline V gene, CDR1 is SQVTM and CDR2 is ANQGSEA. The CDR3 loop is CSVVSLAGHEQFF.

The V gene is TRBV5-1, the J gene TRBJ1-1. Per the germline V gene, CDR1 is SGHRS and CDR2 is YFSETQ. CDR3 length: 13 amino acids. This CDR3 reads CASSLARGPEAFF.

The chain employs TRBV20-1 and TRBJ2-5; the D call of TRBD2 rests on TCRdb alone, since no DNA is present to check it. Germline CDR1 reads DFQATT; CDR2 reads SNEGSKA (reference sequence). The CDR3 totals 14 residues. The CDR3 region is CSAIRLAGQETQYF.

V gene TRBV24-1 combines with J gene TRBJ1-2; TCRdb indicates TRBD1, and absent DNA this call remains unverified. This CDR3 is 16 amino acids long. Germline V CDR1 and CDR2: KGHDR, SFDVKD. The CDR3 sequence is CATSDSPGTPNYGYTF.

V and J are TRBV7-9 and TRBJ1-4. CDR3 length: 14 amino acids. Germline CDR1 is SEHNR and CDR2 is FQNEAQ (reference sequence). CDR3 sequence: CASSSARVNEKLFF.

The chain links TRBV7-2 to TRBJ1-2. CDR3 length: 15 amino acids. CDR1 and CDR2 (germline): SGHTA, FQGNSA. CDR3 in amino acids: CASSFGTDSNYGYTF. The full variable domain, with the rest looked up from reference TRBV7-2 and TRBJ1-2, is GAGVSQSPSNKVTEKGKDVELRCDPISGHTALYWYRQSLGQGLEFLIYFQGNSAPDKSGLPSDRFSAERTGGSVSTLTIQRTQQEDSAVYLCASSFGTDSNYGYTFGSGTRLTVV.

The chain links TRBV5-6 to TRBJ2-2; without DNA, the TCRdb call of TRBD1 cannot be checked. Germline V lookup: CDR1 SGHDT, CDR2 YYEEEE. The CDR3 runs 14 residues. This chain's CDR3 is CASSSTGEAGELFF.

The rearrangement joins TRBV18 to TRBJ2-1. This CDR3 has 18 residues. Germline lookup yields CDR1 KGHSH and CDR2 LQKENI. CDR3 region: CASSPVLRLLKTYNEQFF.

The chain recombines TRBV11-3 with TRBJ2-1. The length of the CDR3 is 15 residues. Germline V gene lookup returns CDR1 SGHNT and CDR2 YENEEA. The CDR3 sequence is CASSFGYSSYNEQFF.

This CDR3 is CASRTDRTEQYF. The chain is built from TRBV5-1 and TRBJ2-7; TCRdb indicates TRBD1, and absent DNA this call remains unverified. Germline V gene sequence: CDR1 SGHRS, CDR2 YFSETQ. The CDR3 is made up of 12 amino acids. Full variable domain (remainder filled in from reference TRBV5-1 and TRBJ2-7): KAGVTQTPRYLIKTRGQQVTLSCSPISGHRSVSWYQQTPGQGLQFLFEYFSETQRNKGNFPGRFSGRQFSNSRSEMNVSTLELGDSALYLCASRTDRTEQYFGPGTRLTVT.

The chain recombines TRBV5-1 with TRBJ2-5; the D gene TCRdb calls, TRBD2, cannot be checked with no DNA. CDR3 length: 18 residues. The germline V gene has CDR1 SGHRS and CDR2 YFSETQ. The CDR3 loop reads CASSLASAGFRKEETQYF. Full variable domain (missing parts from reference TRBV5-1 and TRBJ2-5): KAGVTQTPRYLIKTRGQQVTLSCSPISGHRSVSWYQQTPGQGLQFLFEYFSETQRNKGNFPGRFSGRQFSNSRSEMNVSTLELGDSALYLCASSLASAGFRKEETQYFGPGTRLLVL.

The chain recombines TRBV24-1 with TRBJ1-1. This CDR3 region has 14 residues. Germline CDR1 reads KGHDR; CDR2 reads SFDVKD. Here the CDR3 reads CATSDSVGNTEAFF.

V usage is TRBV5-1 and J usage is TRBJ1-2. Germline V gene data show CDR1 as SGHRS and CDR2 as YFSETQ. The CDR3 loop spans 13 amino acids. CDR3 region: CASSLERSYGYTF.

V usage is TRBV5-1 and J usage is TRBJ1-4; TCRdb's D call, TRBD1, is unchecked because there is no DNA. Per the germline V gene, CDR1 is SGHRS and CDR2 is YFSETQ. The CDR3 is 16 amino acids. The CDR3 loop reads CASSTQGPATNEKLFF.

The J gene is TRBJ1-2, the V gene TRBV29-1; TCRdb picks TRBD1, but there is no DNA to check that call. Germline CDR1 and CDR2: SQVTM and ANQGSEA. This CDR3 is 12 amino acids long. CDR3 region: CSVGQGAHGYTF.

This sequence joins TRBV7-2 and TRBJ2-4. The CDR3 is 16 amino acids. Germline CDR1 and CDR2: SGHTA and FQGNSA. CDR3 sequence: CASSLRQNIAKNIQYF.

The chain recombines TRBV5-1 with TRBJ1-3. This CDR3 is built from 15 residues. The germline gives CDR1 SGHRS, CDR2 YFSETQ. The CDR3 reads CASSSDFSSGNTIYF.

CDR3 sequence reads: CASGTGTGGQETQYF. The rearrangement uses TRBV21-1 and TRBJ2-5; the TCRdb D gene call, TRBD1, has no DNA to confirm it. TRBV21-1 is classified as a pseudogene. This CDR3 is 15 amino acids long.

This chain connects TRBV3-1 to TRBJ2-1; TCRdb proposes TRBD2, but this gene call is untestable without DNA. This CDR3 comprises 15 residues. CDR1 LGHDT and CDR2 YNNKEL come from the germline V gene (reference sequence). The CDR3 loop is CASSRTSGNYNEQFF.

The chain links TRBV7-6 to TRBJ2-7; TCRdb's D gene call, TRBD1, goes unchecked for lack of DNA. In germline, CDR1 is SGHVS, CDR2 FNYEAQ. This CDR3 is built from 15 residues. The CDR3 reads CASSLVGDSTYEQYF.

The gene calls are TRBV3-1 and TRBJ2-3; TCRdb's D call, TRBD2, is unchecked because there is no DNA. The germline CDR1 and CDR2 sequences are LGHDT and YNNKEL (reference sequence). This CDR3 is built from 16 residues. CDR3 residues: CASSQGLPTSTDTQYF.

V and J are TRBV4-2 and TRBJ2-2; TCRdb reports TRBD2, a call that lacks DNA to check it against. The length of the CDR3 is 12 residues. Germline lookup yields CDR1 LGHNA and CDR2 YNFKEQ. This CDR3 reads CAAGTYTGELFF.

The rearrangement links TRBV7-2 to TRBJ2-3; the TCRdb D gene call, TRBD1, has no DNA to confirm it. The germline V gene encodes CDR1 SGHTA and CDR2 FQGNSA. The CDR3 totals 14 residues. The CDR3 is CASSHGQDPDTQYF.

The rearrangement uses TRBV5-1 and TRBJ1-2; with no DNA, the TCRdb D assignment of TRBD1 cannot be verified. CDR1 is SGHRS, CDR2 YFSETQ, per germline. This CDR3 spans 15 amino acids. The CDR3 reads CASRLTSGGAWGYTF.

The chain joins TRBV7-2 to TRBJ2-2; there is no DNA to check the TCRdb D call of TRBD1. Germline lookup yields CDR1 SGHTA and CDR2 FQGNSA. The CDR3 length is 14 residues. The CDR3 loop reads CASSQTGNTGELFF.

The rearrangement uses TRBV12-3 or TRBV12-4 and TRBJ2-5; the D gene TCRdb calls, TRBD1, cannot be checked with no DNA. The CDR3 runs 16 residues. This chain's CDR3 is CASSTGTGHRGETQYF.

V usage is TRBV30 and J usage is TRBJ2-1; TCRdb indicates TRBD2, and absent DNA this call remains unverified. CDR1 is GTSNPN, CDR2 SVGIG, per germline (reference sequence). This CDR3 is 14 amino acids long. CDR3 region: CAWSQTSGGTEQFF.

The chain couples TRBV29-1 to TRBJ1-2; with no DNA, the TCRdb D assignment of TRBD1 cannot be verified. The CDR3 covers 11 residues. Germline V gene sequence: CDR1 SQVTM, CDR2 ANQGSEA. The CDR3 spells CSVDPRAGYTF.